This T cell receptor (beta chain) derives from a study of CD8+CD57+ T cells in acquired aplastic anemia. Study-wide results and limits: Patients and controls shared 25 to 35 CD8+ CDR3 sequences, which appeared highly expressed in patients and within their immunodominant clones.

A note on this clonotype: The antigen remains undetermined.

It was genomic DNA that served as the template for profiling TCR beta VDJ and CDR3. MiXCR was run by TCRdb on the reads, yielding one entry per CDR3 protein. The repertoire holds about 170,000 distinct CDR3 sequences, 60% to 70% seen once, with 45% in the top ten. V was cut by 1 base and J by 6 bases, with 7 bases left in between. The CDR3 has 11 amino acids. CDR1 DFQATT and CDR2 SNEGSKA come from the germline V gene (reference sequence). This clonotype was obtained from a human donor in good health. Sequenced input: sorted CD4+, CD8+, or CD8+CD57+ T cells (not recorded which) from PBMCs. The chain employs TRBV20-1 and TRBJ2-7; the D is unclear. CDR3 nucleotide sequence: TGCAGTGCTAGAGGGCCGGCCGAGCAGTACTTC. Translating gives CSARGPAEQYF.